This entry is about one TCR beta chain. Its target is unknown. This sample is drawn from a study of cytomegalovirus exposure and HLA in healthy donors. Use of 60 Vbeta and 13 Jbeta primers characterized the PCR. In the authors' methods: Approximately 12 million of about 88 million unique TCR beta chains were shared, per a later count. TCRdb's table, derived via immunoSEQ multiplex PCR, lists solely in-frame clones and lacks some. V and J calls and clone size are copied from that table; D and trimming were computed from the DNA. The table shows around 160,000 clones, with 60% to 85% occurring only once. Study-wide results and caveats: According to an earlier analysis, most TCR beta V segments yielded productive rearrangements about 87% or about 30% of the time. As was reported, the HLA-A and HLA-B alleles of most subjects were accurately predicted from TCR beta sequences.

Trimming removed 5 bases from V and 5 bases from J; junction bases left unmatched: 13. The CDR3 spans 17 residues. Germline loops: CDR1 MNHEY, CDR2 SMNVEV (reference sequence). The gene calls are TRBV27 and TRBJ2-2, with 8 bases matching TRBD2. This receptor was obtained from a man aged 40-50 years in good health and CMV-seropositive. Source material: PBMCs. In nucleotides, the CDR3 is TGTGCCAGCAGTCTTCCCTGGGCGGGAGGTTGTACCGGGGAGCTGTTTTTT. It encodes CASSLPWAGGCTGELFF.